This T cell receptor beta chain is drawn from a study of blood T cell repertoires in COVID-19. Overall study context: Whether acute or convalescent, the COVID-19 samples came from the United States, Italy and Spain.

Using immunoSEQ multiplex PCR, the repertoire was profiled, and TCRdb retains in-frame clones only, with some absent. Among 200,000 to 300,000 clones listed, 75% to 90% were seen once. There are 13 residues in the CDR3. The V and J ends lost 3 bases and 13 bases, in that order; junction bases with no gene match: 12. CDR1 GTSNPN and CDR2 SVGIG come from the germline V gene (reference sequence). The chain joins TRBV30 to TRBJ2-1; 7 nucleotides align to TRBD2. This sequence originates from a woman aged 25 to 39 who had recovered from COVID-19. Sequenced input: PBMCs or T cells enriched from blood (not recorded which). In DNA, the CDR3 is TGTGCCTGGAGCGCTAACAGCGGGGTTATCCAGTTCTTC. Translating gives CAWSANSGVIQFF. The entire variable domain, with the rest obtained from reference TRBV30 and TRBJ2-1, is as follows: SQTIHQWPATLVQPVGSPLSLECTVEGTSNPNLYWYRQAAGRGLQLLFYSVGIGQISSEVPQNLSASRPQDRQFILSSKKLLLSDSGFYLCAWSANSGVIQFFGPGTRLTVL.